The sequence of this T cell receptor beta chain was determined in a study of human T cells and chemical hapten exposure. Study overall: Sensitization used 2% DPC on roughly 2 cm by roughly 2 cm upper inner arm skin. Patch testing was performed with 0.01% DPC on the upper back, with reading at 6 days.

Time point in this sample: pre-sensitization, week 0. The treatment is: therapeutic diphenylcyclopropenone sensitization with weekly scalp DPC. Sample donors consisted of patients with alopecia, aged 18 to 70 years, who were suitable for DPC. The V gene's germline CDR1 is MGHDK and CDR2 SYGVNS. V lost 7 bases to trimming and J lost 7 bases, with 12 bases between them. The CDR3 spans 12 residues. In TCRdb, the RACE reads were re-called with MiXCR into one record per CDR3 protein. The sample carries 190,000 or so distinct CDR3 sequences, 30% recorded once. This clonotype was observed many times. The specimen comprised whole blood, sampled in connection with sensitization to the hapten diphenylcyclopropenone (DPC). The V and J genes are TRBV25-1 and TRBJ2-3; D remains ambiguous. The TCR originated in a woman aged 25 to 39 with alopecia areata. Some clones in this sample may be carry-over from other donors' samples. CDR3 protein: CASKGSSNTQYF. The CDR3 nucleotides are TGTGCCAGCAAGGGCAGTAGCAATACGCAGTATTTT.